These T cell receptor beta chains were read from a single sample in a study of blood T cell repertoires in COVID-19. Profiled with immunoSEQ multiplex PCR; TCRdb holds only in-frame clones, not every one. Of approximately 81,000 clones in the sample, over 75% were seen once. The material sequenced was peripheral blood. The receptor source for this set is a man aged 70 or older with active or convalescent COVID-19. Both conserved end residues are part of each CDR3. A D gene is named only where the DNA matches it firmly. Where a row states a size, it is once, few, many or the class of an expanded clone; other rows omit it.

>.|TRBJ1-3|TRBV19|.
TGTGCCAGTAGTACCGTCGGGGGGCCTGGAAACACCATATATTTT
CASSTVGGPGNTIYF
>.|TRBJ2-7|TRBV2|.
TGTGCCAGCGGCACCTACGAGCAGTACTTC
CASGTYEQYF
>TRBD2|TRBJ2-1|TRBV5-4|.
TGTGCCAGCAGTAGTGAGCGGGGGGGATACAATGAGCAGTTCTTC
CASSSERGGYNEQFF
>.|TRBJ1-2|TRBV6-5|once
TGTGCCAGCACCGAAAGGCGGGGGGCTTCTGGCTACACCTTC
CASTERRGASGYTF
>.|TRBJ1-1|TRBV30|.
TGTGCCTGGAGTGTCCGTTCGACAGTGAACACTGAAGCTTTCTTT
CAWSVRSTVNTEAFF
>TRBD2|TRBJ2-7|TRBV4-1|.
TGCGCCAGCAGCCAAGGGGGGCGGCTAGCGGGGATATACGAGCAGTACTTC
CASSQGGRLAGIYEQYF
>TRBD2|TRBJ2-5|TRBV11-3|.
TGTGCCAGCAGCTTAGGACAGTCTAGCGGGGGGATACAAGAGACCCAGTACTTC
CASSLGQSSGGIQETQYF
>TRBD1|TRBJ2-5|TRBV4-2|.
TGTGCCAGCAGCCTCACCGGGACAGCGCAAGAGACCCAGTACTTC
CASSLTGTAQETQYF
>TRBD1|TRBJ2-2|TRBV5-1|few
TGCGCCAGCAGCTCGACAGGGCAGTCCACCGGGGAGCTGTTTTTT
CASSSTGQSTGELFF
>TRBD1|TRBJ1-2|TRBV7-6|once
TGTGCCAGCAGCTCCGACAGGGGGTATGGCTACACCTTC
CASSSDRGYGYTF
>.|TRBJ2-5|TRBV5-1|.
TGCGCCAGCAGCTTGGTTCCAGGGAAGGAGACCCAGTACTTC
CASSLVPGKETQYF
>.|TRBJ1-5|TRBV2|few
TGTGCCAGCCGGGGGGGAAATAGCAATCAGCCCCAGCATTTT
CASRGGNSNQPQHF
>TRBD1|TRBJ1-1|TRBV7-9|.
TGTGCCAGCAGCTTAGATAGACAGGGCTTGAACACTGAAGCTTTCTTT
CASSLDRQGLNTEAFF
>.|TRBJ1-2|TRBV18|.
TGTGCCAGCTCAAAACAGGGAGATGATGGCTACACCTTC
CASSKQGDDGYTF
>TRBD1|TRBJ1-6|TRBV9|.
TGTGCCAGCAGCACCCGGGCGGGGGGACAGGGGACCCTCCACTTT
CASSTRAGGQGTLHF
>.|TRBJ1-1|TRBV6-5|.
TGTGCCAGCAGTTACAGGGAGGGGGGCACTGAAGCTTTCTTT
CASSYREGGTEAFF
>.|TRBJ1-4|TRBV28|.
TGTGCCAGCAGAGGGGTAGATGCAACTAATGAAAAACTGTTTTTT
CASRGVDATNEKLFF
>.|TRBJ1-5|TRBV24-1|few
TGTGCCACCAGTGACTCCAGGGTAGGGAATCAGCCCCAGCATTTT
CATSDSRVGNQPQHF
>TRBD1|TRBJ1-2|TRBV9|.
TGTGCCAGCAGTCGACAGGGAACTAACTATGGCTACACCTTC
CASSRQGTNYGYTF
>.|TRBJ2-1|TRBV5-1|.
TGCGCCAGCAGCTTGGCCAGGATCTACAATGAGCAGTTCTTC
CASSLARIYNEQFF
>TRBD1|TRBJ2-7|TRBV12-3/TRBV12-4|.
TGTGCCAGCAGTTCGAGGACAGGAGAGCAGTACTTC
CASSSRTGEQYF
>.|TRBJ1-5|TRBV24-1|.
TGTGCCACCAGTGATTTGCCGGATCAGCCCCAGCATTTT
CATSDLPDQPQHF
>.|TRBJ1-1|TRBV7-9|.
TGTGCCAGCAGCTTAGAGTGGGGGGCTGAAGCTTTCTTT
CASSLEWGAEAFF
>TRBD1|TRBJ2-7|TRBV5-4|once
TGTGCCAGCAGCAAATCCGGGACAGGGATCCACGAGCAGTACTTC
CASSKSGTGIHEQYF
>TRBD1|TRBJ1-5|TRBV24-1|.
TGTGCCACCAGTGAGGCCGGGACAGGGGGGAATCAGCCCCAGCATTTT
CATSEAGTGGNQPQHF
>.|TRBJ1-1|TRBV6-2/TRBV6-3|.
TGTGCCAGCAGTTATGGTTCAGGGTTCACTGAAGCTTTCTTT
CASSYGSGFTEAFF
>.|TRBJ2-3|TRBV4-1|.
TGCGCCAGCAGCGCCTACTTCACAGATACGCAGTATTTT
CASSAYFTDTQYF
>TRBD1|TRBJ2-7|TRBV11-2|.
TGTGCCAGCAGCTCGACGAGGGGGCCCGGGACAGGGGGCTACGAGCAGTACTTC
CASSSTRGPGTGGYEQYF
>.|TRBJ2-2|TRBV18|.
TGTGCCAGCTCACCAGCCGGGGGGAACACCGGGGAGCTGTTTTTT
CASSPAGGNTGELFF
>.|TRBJ2-7|TRBV5-1|.
TGCGCCAGCAGCTTCGCAGGGGCTGGCTACGAGCAGTACTTC
CASSFAGAGYEQYF
>TRBD1|TRBJ1-2|TRBV5-1|.
TGCGCCAGCAGCTTGGTAGGACAGGGAAGCGGCTACACCTTC
CASSLVGQGSGYTF
>.|TRBJ1-3|TRBV9|.
TGTGCCAGCAGCGTAGGAGTGGTCGGTGGAAACACCATATATTTT
CASSVGVVGGNTIYF
>TRBD1|TRBJ1-5|TRBV2|.
TGTGCCAGCAGTGAATACAGGGGGCACAATCAGCCCCAGCATTTT
CASSEYRGHNQPQHF
>.|TRBJ1-6|TRBV9|.
TGTGCCAGCAGCGTAGGACAGCGTAGCTCCTATAATTCACCCCTCCACTTT
CASSVGQRSSYNSPLHF
>.|TRBJ1-1|TRBV4-2|.
TGTGCCAGCAGCCAAGATCGGGGCAGGGGAGTTTTGGGGGCTTTCTTT
CASSQDRGRGVLGAFF
>TRBD1|TRBJ1-6|TRBV18|.
TGTGCCAGCTCCTCCGGACAGGCCATTAATTCACCCCTCCACTTT
CASSSGQAINSPLHF
>.|TRBJ1-5|TRBV7-9|.
TGTGCCAGCAGCTTGACAGGAGAGGGACGTAGCAATCAGCCCCAGCATTTT
CASSLTGEGRSNQPQHF
>.|TRBJ2-7|TRBV2|.
TGTGCCGGAGCTGGGTTAGGGGGATACGAGCAGTACTTC
CAGAGLGGYEQYF
>.|TRBJ2-7|TRBV7-2|.
TGTGCCAGCAGCGATAAGCGCGGCTACGAGCAGTACTTC
CASSDKRGYEQYF
>.|TRBJ2-7|TRBV12-3/TRBV12-4|.
TGTGCCAGCACTGGGACTCCGACGTCCGAGCAGTACTTC
CASTGTPTSEQYF
>.|TRBJ2-7|TRBV6-2/TRBV6-3|.
TGTGCCAGCAGTTACGCGGGGGCCTCCTACGAGCAGTACTTC
CASSYAGASYEQYF
>TRBD1|TRBJ2-2|TRBV28|.
TGTGCCAGCACCCAAAGGGGGAGTAAGGCAGGGGGGAACACCGGGGAGCTGTTTTTT
CASTQRGSKAGGNTGELFF
>.|TRBJ1-6|TRBV30|.
TGTGCCTGGAGTCGGGATCAAATATCACCCCTCCACTTT
CAWSRDQISPLHF
>.|TRBJ1-2|TRBV4-2|.
TGTGCCAGCAGCCAAGACGTCATAAACGGGAACTATGGCTACACCTTC
CASSQDVINGNYGYTF
>.|TRBJ1-1|TRBV5-1|.
TGCGCCAGCAGCCCAAGAGAGGGAACGAACACTGAAGCTTTCTTT
CASSPREGTNTEAFF
>.|TRBJ1-2|TRBV4-3|few
TGCGCCAGCAGCCAAGCACAGGGAAGAAGTGGCTACACCTTC
CASSQAQGRSGYTF
>.|TRBJ1-1|TRBV6-2/TRBV6-3|.
TGTGCCAGCAGTTACCCGGCAGGCGCCAACACTGAAGCTTTCTTT
CASSYPAGANTEAFF
>TRBD1|TRBJ1-2|TRBV19|.
TGTGCCAGTAGTATTTATGGGACAGGGGCCCTTTATGAGTATGGCTACACCTTC
CASSIYGTGALYEYGYTF
>.|TRBJ1-5|TRBV28|.
TGTGCCAGCAGTTTTTCGGGGTATAGCAATCAGCCCCAGCATTTT
CASSFSGYSNQPQHF
>TRBD1|TRBJ2-7|TRBV19|.
TGTGCCAGTAGTATATGGGGGACAGGGATCCACGAGCAGTACTTC
CASSIWGTGIHEQYF
>.|TRBJ1-2|TRBV5-1|.
TGCGCCAGCAGCTTGGAAGCAGGGGCCCCTAACTATGGCTACACCTTC
CASSLEAGAPNYGYTF